A single sample is the source of the 30 T cell receptor beta chains below, sequenced in a study of blood T cell repertoires in COVID-19. TCRdb's table, derived via immunoSEQ multiplex PCR, lists solely in-frame clones and lacks some. The sample lists fewer than 350,000 clones; 90% were seen once. The sample was peripheral blood. The source of these receptors is a woman in her thirties with COVID-19, enrolled during active disease.

The chain employs TRBV5-4 and TRBJ2-1, with TRBD2 identical over 11 bases. This CDR3 contains 15 residues. Germline V CDR1 and CDR2: SGHNT, YYREEE (reference sequence). J gave up 7 bases and V 4 bases, and 7 bases lay outside the gene matches. DNA for the CDR3: TGTGCCAGCAGCACCACTAGCGGGAGTAGGAATGAGCAGTTCTTC. It specifies CASSTTSGSRNEQFF.

The J gene is TRBJ1-1, the V gene TRBV28; 8 bases agree with TRBD1. The germline CDR1 and CDR2 sequences are MDHEN and SYDVKM. The junction had 9 bases not matched to a gene; V was cut back by 1 base and J by 2 bases. The length of the CDR3 is 17 residues. CDR3: CASSLFVQGVGNTEAFF. As DNA, the CDR3 is TGTGCCAGCAGTTTATTCGTACAGGGGGTGGGTAACACTGAAGCTTTCTTT.

The V gene is TRBV7-9, the J gene TRBJ1-1; 10 bases line up with TRBD1. The CDR3 runs to 13 residues. CDR1 is SEHNR and CDR2 is FQNEAQ in the germline V gene (reference sequence). The V gene end was trimmed by 5 bases and the J gene end by 6 bases; junction bases not matched to a gene: 3. The CDR3 loop reads CASSDRGRAEAFF. CDR3 DNA: TGTGCCAGCAGCGACAGGGGGCGCGCTGAAGCTTTCTTT.

The chain has TRBV4-3 and TRBJ2-1, with 8 positions matching TRBD1. Germline CDR1 reads LGHNA; CDR2 reads YSLEER. V shed 0 bases and J 2 bases; nucleotides not matched to a gene: 3. The CDR3 consists of 16 residues. The CDR3 DNA follows: TGCGCCAGCAGCCAAGATCGACAGGGGACCTACAATGAGCAGTTCTTC. Protein: CASSQDRQGTYNEQFF.

The rearrangement uses TRBV3-1 (or the pseudogene TRBV3-2) and TRBJ2-7, with D possibly TRBD2 on 6 matching bases. Trimming left V 4 bases short and J 3 bases short, with 16 bases between. This CDR3 region has 15 residues. Germline assignment: CDR1 LGHDT and CDR2 YNNKEL (reference sequence). Here the CDR3 DNA reads TGTGCCAGCAGCCCGCCTAACGGGGGTGTCTACGAGCAGTACTTC. This translates into CASSPPNGGVYEQYF.

The chain is built from TRBV2 and TRBJ1-3; D not resolved. The CDR3 contains 15 residues. Trimming shortened V by 2 bases and J by 0 bases, and 8 bases separated the two germline ends. Germline CDR1 and CDR2: SNHLY and FYNNEI. Here the CDR3 reads CASSEISRSGNTIYF. DNA of the CDR3: TGTGCCAGCAGTGAAATAAGCCGCTCTGGAAACACCATATATTTT. Full variable domain (rest looked up from reference TRBV2 and TRBJ1-3): EPEVTQTPSHQVTQMGQEVILRCVPISNHLYFYWYRQILGQKVEFLVSFYNNEISEKSEIFDDQFSVERPDGSNFTLKIRSTKLEDSAMYFCASSEISRSGNTIYFGEGSWLTVV.

The gene calls are TRBV7-9 and TRBJ2-7, with no clear D. This CDR3 spans 12 amino acids. CDR1 and CDR2 (germline): SEHNR, FQNEAQ (reference sequence). V dropped 1 base and J dropped 7 bases, with 8 bases sitting between them. CDR3 in amino acids: CASSLVGWEQYF. CDR3 nucleotide sequence: TGTGCCAGCAGCTTAGTCGGGTGGGAGCAGTACTTC.

The chain is built from TRBV28 and TRBJ1-2; TRBD1 might be the D (6 bases). V was shortened by 2 bases and J by 8 bases, with 12 bases between the two germline ends. Germline lookup yields CDR1 MDHEN and CDR2 SYDVKM. This CDR3 comprises 13 residues. The CDR3 DNA sequence: TGTGCCAGCAGTTTAGCAGGGGAGAGAGGCTACACCTTC. Residues: CASSLAGERGYTF.

J is TRBJ2-1 and V is TRBV30; 12 positions match TRBD2. The trim removed 3 bases at V and 4 bases at J, leaving 1 base unmatched. Germline CDR1 GTSNPN, CDR2 SVGIG (reference sequence). The CDR3 runs 14 residues. The CDR3 region has the DNA TGTGCCTGGAGAGGGACTAGCGGGTACAATGAGCAGTTCTTC. It translates to CAWRGTSGYNEQFF.

The chain joins TRBV27 to TRBJ2-3; 7 bases are shared with TRBD1. The J segment lost 4 bases and the V segment lost 6 bases, leaving 16 bases of the junction unmatched. The CDR3 has 17 residues. Germline CDR1 MNHEY, CDR2 SMNVEV (reference sequence). The chain's CDR3 is CASSANDQGVQPDTQYF. CDR3 coding DNA: TGTGCCAGCAGCGCGAACGACCAGGGGGTTCAACCAGATACGCAGTATTTT.

CDR3 bases: TGTGCCAGTAGTCCCCAAAGCCAGTCTAGCGGGATGTTCTTC. Translating gives CASSPQSQSSGMFF. The chain has TRBV19 and TRBJ2-1, with 9 bases lining up with TRBD2. The V segment lost 5 bases and the J segment 15 bases; nucleotides outside the gene matches: 14. From germline, CDR1 is LNHDA and CDR2 SQIVND (reference sequence). The CDR3 has 14 residues.

This chain joins TRBV28 and TRBJ2-3, with D tentatively TRBD2 (6 bases). Germline V gene data show CDR1 as MDHEN and CDR2 as SYDVKM. The V end lost 1 base, the J end lost 2 bases, and 16 bases lay between the germline ends. The CDR3 runs 17 residues. The CDR3 here is CASSLLLRAGTTDTQYF. The CDR3 DNA reads TGTGCCAGCAGTTTATTGCTGCGGGCGGGGACCACAGATACGCAGTATTTT.

With regard to this clone: This sample also contains other DNA sequences that code for the same CDR3. The chain has TRBV30 and TRBJ2-7; weak D call: TRBD1 (6 bases). V dropped 2 bases and J dropped 2 bases, with 10 bases sitting between them. The CDR3 spans 13 residues. The germline gives CDR1 GTSNPN, CDR2 SVGIG (reference sequence). The CDR3 here is CAWSQGTPYEQYF. The CDR3 coding sequence is TGTGCCTGGAGTCAGGGGACACCCTACGAGCAGTACTTC.

The chain is built from TRBV6-5 and TRBJ1-5, with TRBD1 as a possible D gene (6 bases). The germline V gene encodes CDR1 MNHEY and CDR2 SVGAGI. This CDR3 has 13 residues. Between the trimmed V and J ends, which lost 7 bases and 4 bases, there was a span of 11 bases. The CDR3 bases are TGTGCCAGCACTACGGACAGAAATCAGCCCCAGCATTTT. Translated: CASTTDRNQPQHF.

V and J are TRBV28 and TRBJ2-7, with TRBD1 matching over 9 bases. V lost 7 bases and J lost 5; bases outside the gene matches: 15. Germline CDR1 MDHEN, CDR2 SYDVKM. The CDR3 length is 16 residues. The CDR3 DNA sequence: TGTGCCAGCATTCCTTCCACCGGGACAGGGAACCACGAGCAGTACTTC. Translated: CASIPSTGTGNHEQYF.

The chain has TRBV2 and TRBJ1-2; TRBD1 agrees at 7 bases. The CDR3 has 18 amino acids. The V gene's germline CDR1 is SNHLY and CDR2 FYNNEI. Trimming cost V 2 bases and J 0 bases; bases outside gene matches: 12. The CDR3 DNA reads as TGTGCCAGCAGTGAACGGTCGACAGGGCGCCTTCCTAACTATGGCTACACCTTC. It encodes CASSERSTGRLPNYGYTF.

V gene TRBV4-3 combines with J gene TRBJ1-1; no reliable D call. CDR1 is LGHNA and CDR2 is YSLEER in the germline V gene. The CDR3 contains 15 residues. V gave up 0 bases and J gave up 1 base, with 9 bases separating them. In DNA form, the CDR3 reads TGCGCCAGCAGCCAAGATTGGAGAACGAACACTGAAGCTTTCTTT. Encoded protein: CASSQDWRTNTEAFF.

V and J are TRBV27 and TRBJ1-1; 7 nucleotides agree with TRBD1. Germline-derived CDR1 and CDR2 are MNHEY and SMNVEV (reference sequence). The CDR3 sequence is 14 residues long. The V segment lost 3 bases and the J segment 6 bases; nucleotides outside the gene matches: 7. CDR3 nucleotides: TGTGCCAGCAGTTTTCGAGGGGGCGCATCTGAAGCTTTCTTT. Residues: CASSFRGGASEAFF.

The rearrangement links TRBV28 to TRBJ1-5, with TRBD1 matching 7 bases. With 6 bases clipped from V and 6 bases from J, the junction kept 5 bases outside the gene matches. The germline V gene has CDR1 MDHEN and CDR2 SYDVKM. CDR3 length: 13 residues. The CDR3 loop is CASRRQGRQPQHF. The CDR3 bases are TGTGCCAGCAGACGACAGGGACGTCAGCCCCAGCATTTT.

As DNA, the CDR3 is TGTGCCAGCACCCTCTCTGGGGCCAACGTCCTGACTTTC. It codes for CASTLSGANVLTF. This rearrangement joins TRBV12-3 or TRBV12-4 to TRBJ2-6, with no clear D. This CDR3 has 13 residues. V was clipped by 7 bases and J by 0 bases, with 4 bases between them.

The count of this clone is one. This chain uses TRBV12-3 or TRBV12-4 with TRBJ1-6; perhaps TRBD1 as D (6 bases). V was trimmed by 2 bases and J by 7 bases, leaving 6 bases between them. The CDR3 is made up of 13 amino acids. CDR3 DNA sequence: TGTGCCAGCAGTTTACAGGGGAATTCACCCCTCCACTTT. Its translation is CASSLQGNSPLHF.

J is TRBJ1-1 and V is TRBV11-2; D is uncertain. V shed 1 base and J shed 5 bases, with 8 bases lying between them. The CDR3 has 13 residues. Looked up from germline, CDR1 is SGHAT and CDR2 is FQNNGV. The CDR3 reads CASSLVADTEAFF. CDR3 bases: TGTGCCAGCAGCTTAGTCGCAGATACTGAAGCTTTCTTT.

This chain uses TRBV6-2 or TRBV6-3 with TRBJ1-2, with a weak D call TRBD1 (6 bases). The V end lost 2 bases, the J end lost 2 bases, and 15 bases lay between the germline ends. Germline V gene lookup returns CDR1 MNHEY and CDR2 SVGEGT. This CDR3 is built from 16 residues. CDR3 coding DNA: TGTGCCAGCAGTTACGATGGGCGGACAGCCAACTATGGCTACACCTTC. This translates into CASSYDGRTANYGYTF.

This chain uses TRBV6-2 or TRBV6-3 with TRBJ1-5; D is perhaps TRBD1 (6 bases). This CDR3 comprises 15 residues. Germline V gene sequence: CDR1 MNHEY, CDR2 SVGEGT. Trimming stripped 2 bases from V and 7 bases from J, with 15 bases between. CDR3 nucleotide sequence: TGTGCCAGCAGTTACGCGGGGGCCCGTGGCCAGCCCCAGCATTTT. This encodes CASSYAGARGQPQHF.

The rearrangement uses TRBV7-3 and TRBJ1-1; TRBD1 matches at 8 bases. The CDR3 extends over 14 amino acids. After removal of 4 bases from V and 5 bases from J, the junction contained 6 bases not matched to a gene. Per the germline V gene, CDR1 is SGHTA and CDR2 is FQGTGA. CDR3 in DNA: TGTGCCAGCAGCTGGTGGGACAGGAGGACTGAAGCTTTCTTT. The encoded protein is CASSWWDRRTEAFF.

V and J are TRBV30 and TRBJ1-4, with D tentatively TRBD1 (6 bases). V shed 1 base and J shed 8 bases, with 14 bases lying between them. The CDR3 spans 14 residues. Germline V CDR1 and CDR2: GTSNPN, SVGIG (reference sequence). CDR3 sequence (DNA): TGTGCCTGGAGTGGCGGGGGGGGCGAGGAAAAACTGTTTTTT. This translates into CAWSGGGGEEKLFF.

This rearrangement joins TRBV29-1 to TRBJ2-1; TRBD2 aligns across 10 bases. CDR1 SQVTM and CDR2 ANQGSEA come from the germline V gene. V was clipped by 7 bases and J by 0 bases; unmatched bases: 12. CDR3 length: 17 amino acids. CDR3 residues: CSALLYSGGSSYNEQFF. CDR3 DNA: TGCAGCGCCCTCCTTTATAGCGGGGGGAGCTCCTACAATGAGCAGTTCTTC.

V gene TRBV19 combines with J gene TRBJ2-5; D remains unclear. Trimming took off 4 bases at V and 5 bases at J, with 11 bases between the two ends. Germline V gene lookup returns CDR1 LNHDA and CDR2 SQIVND (reference sequence). The length of the CDR3 is 13 residues. The CDR3 protein is CASSTSGRETQYF. Written as DNA, the CDR3 is TGTGCCAGTAGTACCTCAGGCCGGGAGACCCAGTACTTC.

V gene TRBV3-1 (or the pseudogene TRBV3-2) combines with J gene TRBJ2-7; 12 bases align to TRBD2. The CDR3 covers 15 residues. V trimming: 1 base; J trimming: 5 bases; junction bases outside the gene matches: 3. The germline CDR1 and CDR2 sequences are LGHDT and YNNKEL (reference sequence). The CDR3 region is CASSQGTSGNHEQYF. The CDR3 DNA follows: TGTGCCAGCAGCCAAGGGACTAGCGGGAACCACGAGCAGTACTTC.

This chain joins TRBV7-9 and TRBJ2-7; 8 nucleotides align to TRBD1. Germline loops: CDR1 SEHNR, CDR2 FQNEAQ (reference sequence). The CDR3 has 13 residues. The junction had 8 bases not matched to a gene; V was cut back by 6 bases and J by 7 bases. The CDR3 protein is CASSQTGVREQYF. CDR3 nucleotide sequence: TGTGCCAGCAGTCAGACAGGGGTAAGAGAGCAGTACTTC.